This passage covers 7 T cell receptor beta chains from one sample sequenced in a study of blood T cell repertoires in COVID-19. The repertoire was sequenced with immunoSEQ multiplex PCR; TCRdb's copy has only in-frame clones and lacks some. The repertoire has 90,000 to 110,000 clones, around 89% of them found once; the top ten carry about 1.1%. The sample consisted of peripheral blood. The origin of the receptors is a human donor in a cohort sampled during active COVID-19.

This chain links TRBV5-1 with TRBJ2-3; 7 nucleotides align to TRBD1. Germline-derived CDR1 and CDR2 are SGHRS and YFSETQ. Trimming removed 2 bases from V and 0 bases from J; junction bases left unmatched: 3. This CDR3 is built from 15 residues. CDR3 amino acids: CASSLMGQSTDTQYF. CDR3 bases: TGCGCCAGCAGCTTAATGGGACAGAGCACAGATACGCAGTATTTT.

Comments on this clone: Other DNA sequences in the sample encode the same CDR3. The chain employs TRBV4-1 and TRBJ1-1, with 8 bases aligning to TRBD1. The CDR3 contains 13 residues. The trim removed 5 bases at V and 5 bases at J, leaving 4 bases unmatched. CDR1 and CDR2 (germline): MGHRA, YSYEKL. The CDR3 sequence: CASSTRQGTEAFF. The CDR3 DNA follows: TGCGCCAGCAGCACCCGACAGGGGACTGAAGCTTTCTTT.

With respect to this clone: Within the sample, other DNA sequences also encode this same CDR3. The chain joins TRBV5-1 to TRBJ2-7, with D perhaps TRBD2 (5 bases). CDR3 length: 16 amino acids. Germline-derived CDR1 and CDR2 are SGHRS and YFSETQ. Between the trimmed V and J ends, which lost 0 bases and 2 bases, there was a span of 15 bases. CDR3 loop: CASSLGGGSGAYEQYF. CDR3 DNA: TGCGCCAGCAGCTTGGGGGGTGGAAGCGGAGCCTACGAGCAGTACTTC.

This chain's CDR3 is CASSLGWTGVSFSGNTIYF. Written as DNA, the CDR3 is TGTGCCAGCAGCTTGGGTTGGACAGGAGTATCCTTCTCTGGAAACACCATATATTTT. The chain employs TRBV5-6 and TRBJ1-3; TRBD1 aligns across 7 bases. Germline CDR1 SGHDT, CDR2 YYEEEE. The CDR3 sequence is 19 residues long. The V segment lost 0 bases and the J segment 0 bases; nucleotides outside the gene matches: 12.

In nucleotides, the CDR3 is TGTGCCAGTAGCCAGCATGGGGAGAGCGAGCAGTACTTC. It yields the protein CASSQHGESEQYF. This sequence joins TRBV19 and TRBJ2-7; possibly TRBD2 for D (5 bases). In germline, CDR1 is LNHDA, CDR2 SQIVND (reference sequence). The germline V and J ends were trimmed by 6 bases and 6 bases, with 15 bases remaining between them. CDR3 length equals 13 residues.

This rearrangement joins TRBV5-6 to TRBJ2-3, with TRBD2 identical over 8 bases. The CDR3 is 17 residues long. V was clipped by 0 bases and J by 0 bases; unmatched bases: 6. CDR1 SGHDT and CDR2 YYEEEE come from the germline V gene. The CDR3 loop reads CASSLGKRGSSTDTQYF. The CDR3 nucleotides are TGTGCCAGCAGCTTGGGGAAGCGGGGGTCTAGCACAGATACGCAGTATTTT. Complete variable domain (other parts from reference TRBV5-6 and TRBJ2-3): DAGVTQSPTHLIKTRGQQVTLRCSPKSGHDTVSWYQQALGQGPQFIFQYYEEEERQRGNFPDRFSGHQFPNYSSELNVNALLLGDSALYLCASSLGKRGSSTDTQYFGPGTRLTVL.

The chain couples TRBV10-3 to TRBJ1-2; 7 bases fit TRBD1. Germline assignment: CDR1 ENHRY and CDR2 SYGVKD. V gave up 0 bases and J gave up 4 bases; unmatched junction bases: 8. The CDR3 extends over 16 amino acids. Here the CDR3 reads CAISESRQGFGYGYTF. The CDR3 DNA follows: TGTGCCATCAGTGAGTCGCGACAGGGCTTCGGCTATGGCTACACCTTC.